The 29 T cell receptor beta chains presented below share a single source sample, sequenced in a study of CD8+CD57+ T cells in acquired aplastic anemia. Genomic DNA, serving as template, underwent TCR beta VDJ and CDR3 profiling. TCRdb analysed the reads with MiXCR anew, one entry per CDR3 protein. This repertoire shows hundreds of thousands of distinct CDR3 sequences, roughly a third found once; its top ten account for less than 1%. In patients chosen for sequencing, flow cytometry had shown CD8+CD57+ cell expansion. Sequencing was done on a sample of sorted CD4+, CD8+, or CD8+CD57+ T cells (not recorded which) from PBMCs. The source is a human donor with aplastic anemia.

The gene calls are TRBV6-2 or TRBV6-3 and TRBJ1-2; D remains ambiguous. This CDR3 contains 15 residues. Germline loops: CDR1 MNHEY, CDR2 SVGEGT. V gave up 11 bases and J gave up 1 base, with 20 bases separating them. CDR3 nucleotides: TGTGCCGCATGGGGTACTAAGGTCAATAACTATGGCTACACCTTC. Protein sequence: CAAWGTKVNNYGYTF.

This clonotype was counted many times. This may stem from a read error, because a much larger clone lies one nucleotide away. The chain is built from TRBV25-1 and TRBJ1-3; the match to TRBD1 covers 9 bases. Per the germline V gene, CDR1 is MGHDK and CDR2 is SYGVNS. With V trimmed by 1 base and J by 11 bases, 9 bases remained unmatched. This CDR3 spans 15 amino acids. CDR3 amino acids: CASSESLGQGDAIYF. CDR3 nucleotide sequence: TGTGCCAGCAGTGAATCCCTGGGACAGGGAGACGCCATATATTTT.

Remarks on this clonotype: This may arise from a read error, as a much more abundant clone is one base away. This chain uses TRBV6-5 with TRBJ2-7; D unresolved. Germline loops: CDR1 MNHEY, CDR2 SVGAGI. CDR3 length equals 13 residues. The germline V and J ends were trimmed by 2 bases and 1 base, with 6 bases remaining between them. CDR3 amino acids: CASSYDGSYEQYF. CDR3 bases: TGTGCCAGCAGTTACGACGGGTCCTACGAGCAGTACTTC.

This clonotype appeared many times. This chain joins TRBV15 and TRBJ1-1; a possible D gene is TRBD1 (5 bases). CDR3 length equals 14 residues. The germline V gene encodes CDR1 LNHNV and CDR2 YYDKDF (reference sequence). V lost 0 bases and J lost 4, with 9 bases in between. CDR3 protein: CATSRDLGGTEAFF. Written as DNA, the CDR3 is TGTGCCACCAGCAGAGATCTCGGGGGCACTGAAGCTTTCTTT.

This clonotype has more than one count but fewer than ten. The rearrangement links TRBV14 to TRBJ2-3; D is unclear. Trimming pared 4 bases from V and 6 bases from J, leaving 11 bases between. Germline loops: CDR1 SGHDN, CDR2 FVKESK. CDR3 length: 13 amino acids. CDR3 amino acids: CASSLYRRDTQYF. As DNA, the CDR3 is TGTGCCAGCAGCCTTTATCGCCGGGATACGCAGTATTTT.

This clonotype was observed a handful of times. The chain employs TRBV20-1 and TRBJ2-1; no definite D call. In germline, CDR1 is DFQATT, CDR2 SNEGSKA (reference sequence). The CDR3 loop spans 12 amino acids. V gave up 5 bases and J gave up 10 bases, with 15 bases separating them. CDR3 residues: CSAFSRPYEQFF. The CDR3 DNA follows: TGCAGTGCTTTCTCGAGGCCTTACGAGCAGTTCTTC.

This clonotype was recorded many times. This chain links TRBV2 with TRBJ2-7, with 8 bases lining up with TRBD1. The CDR3 consists of 14 residues. Germline assignment: CDR1 SNHLY and CDR2 FYNNEI. V dropped 5 bases and J dropped 0; count of bases not matched to a gene: 3. CDR3 DNA sequence: TGTGCCAGCAGTTGGGACAGGAGCTCCTACGAGCAGTACTTC. It codes for CASSWDRSSYEQYF.

In its sample, this clonotype was seen many times. The V call is TRBV24-1, the J call TRBJ2-1; D is unclear. Germline CDR1 reads KGHDR; CDR2 reads SFDVKD. This CDR3 has 14 residues. The V gene lost 5 bases and the J gene lost 5 bases, with 12 bases spanning the gap. Here the CDR3 DNA reads TGTGCCACCAGTGTTAGGAGAGACCACAATGAGCAGTTCTTC. Its translation is CATSVRRDHNEQFF.

This chain joins TRBV11-2 and TRBJ2-3; weak D call: TRBD2 (6 bases). With 5 bases removed from V and 5 bases from J, the gap between germline ends came to 17 bases. The germline V gene encodes CDR1 SGHAT and CDR2 FQNNGV. The CDR3 extends over 15 amino acids. The CDR3 DNA follows: TGTGCCAGCAGCCTACGACTAGGGGAACGAGATACGCAGTATTTT. Translating gives CASSLRLGERDTQYF.

This clonotype came up a few times. The chain employs TRBV5-1 and TRBJ2-5; a possible D gene is TRBD2 (5 bases). The CDR3 runs to 16 residues. Trimming pared 5 bases from V and 2 bases from J, leaving 19 bases between. Germline V gives CDR1 SGHRS, CDR2 YFSETQ. CDR3 in amino acids: CASRPASSWRQETQYF. CDR3 bases: TGCGCCAGCAGGCCTGCATCTAGCTGGCGGCAAGAGACCCAGTACTTC.

The V call is TRBV30, the J call TRBJ1-6, with 10 nucleotides matching TRBD1. V shed 5 bases, J shed 6 bases, and the junction held 4 bases outside the gene matches. The CDR3 loop spans 14 amino acids. Germline V gene lookup returns CDR1 GTSNPN and CDR2 SVGIG (reference sequence). In nucleotides, the CDR3 is TGTGCCTGGGCCCGGGACAGGGGTAATTCACCCCTCCACTTT. As protein: CAWARDRGNSPLHF.

This clonotype was picked up many times. V is TRBV5-8 and J is TRBJ1-2, with 8 bases identical to TRBD1. The CDR3 is 15 residues long. The germline V gene encodes CDR1 SGHTS and CDR2 YDEGEE. V shed 4 bases, J shed 3 bases, and the junction held 8 bases outside the gene matches. CDR3 in DNA: TGTGCCAGCAGCGCGAGGGACAGGCCTTACTATGGCTACACCTTC. Protein sequence: CASSARDRPYYGYTF.

This clonotype was found a few times. The CDR3 sequence: CASIQAGSYNEQFF. CDR3 in DNA: TGTGCCAGCATCCAAGCGGGAAGCTACAATGAGCAGTTCTTC. This chain joins TRBV12-3 or TRBV12-4 and TRBJ2-1; TRBD2 aligns across 7 bases. Germline trimming cut 7 bases from V and 3 bases from J; bases unmatched to any gene: 6. This CDR3 has 14 amino acids.

This clonotype has ten or more counts. The chain joins TRBV25-1 to TRBJ2-7; D gene uncertain. Germline V lookup: CDR1 MGHDK, CDR2 SYGVNS. The CDR3 is 11 amino acids. V was shortened by 9 bases and J by 1 base, with 7 bases between the two germline ends. The CDR3 DNA reads TGTGCCAGAACCGGTTCCTACGAGCAGTACTTC. Translated: CARTGSYEQYF.

The chain employs TRBV9 and TRBJ1-2; a weak D match, TRBD1 (6 bases). The CDR3 runs 15 residues. From germline, CDR1 is SGDLS and CDR2 YYNGEE. The V end lost 4 bases, the J end lost 4 bases, and 17 bases lay between the germline ends. The CDR3 protein is CASSSLPGGPYGYTF. The CDR3 DNA is TGTGCCAGCAGCTCCCTCCCCGGGGGGCCCTATGGCTACACCTTC.

The table lists this clonotype with a count of one. The chain employs TRBV20-1 and TRBJ2-5; D may be TRBD1 (7 bases). The V end was cut by 8 bases, the J end by 2 bases, with 15 bases between. Germline assignment: CDR1 DFQATT and CDR2 SNEGSKA (reference sequence). The CDR3 spans 13 residues. In DNA form, the CDR3 reads TGCAGTTACTGGAGGGGGCAACAAGAGACCCAGTACTTC. This codes for CSYWRGQQETQYF.

This clonotype has ten or more counts. The chain uses TRBV7-2 and TRBJ2-7, with a possible D match to TRBD1 (6 bases). Germline V gives CDR1 SGHTA, CDR2 FQGNSA. The V and J ends lost 5 bases and 4 bases respectively, with 21 bases between them. CDR3 length: 16 residues. The CDR3 region is CASSLYDRRTGYEQYF. The CDR3, as DNA: TGTGCCAGCAGCCTCTATGACAGGCGGACCGGTTACGAGCAGTACTTC.

This clonotype was counted once. This CDR3 fails to terminate in the conserved phenylalanine or tryptophan, so it likely reflects a read error. The chain joins TRBV3-1 to TRBJ1-3; D gene unclear. The CDR3 is made up of 15 amino acids. Germline V gene data show CDR1 as LGHDT and CDR2 as YNNKEL (reference sequence). V lost 2 bases to trimming and J lost 2 bases, with 10 bases between them. The CDR3 sequence is CASSQPQGPGNTIYL. The CDR3 nucleotides read TGTGCCAGCAGCCAACCCCAAGGGCCTGGAAACACCATATATCTT.

This clonotype was detected ten times or more. V usage is TRBV2 and J usage is TRBJ2-7; 11 bases map to TRBD2. Germline-derived CDR1 and CDR2 are SNHLY and FYNNEI. V dropped 4 bases and J dropped 7; count of bases not matched to a gene: 12. This CDR3 spans 16 amino acids. The CDR3 bases are TGTGCCAGCAGTGGAGGGATAGCGGGAGGGCCGGGGGAGCAGTACTTC. Its translation: CASSGGIAGGPGEQYF.

The rearrangement uses TRBV20-1 and TRBJ2-3; 11 positions agree with TRBD1. Germline V lookup: CDR1 DFQATT, CDR2 SNEGSKA (reference sequence). CDR3 size: 14 residues. J gave up 2 bases and V 6 bases, and 4 bases lay outside the gene matches. CDR3 in DNA: TGCAGTGCCCAGGGACAGGGGGACACAGATACGCAGTATTTT. Translation: CSAQGQGDTDTQYF.

The rearrangement uses TRBV30 and TRBJ1-4; D not resolved. V lost 0 bases to trimming and J lost 0 bases, with 11 bases between them. Per the germline V gene, CDR1 is GTSNPN and CDR2 is SVGIG (reference sequence). The CDR3 has 16 residues. The CDR3 is CAWSVQLVATNEKLFF. CDR3 nucleotide sequence: TGTGCCTGGAGTGTACAATTGGTCGCAACTAATGAAAAACTGTTTTTT. The variable domain in full, completed from reference TRBV30 and TRBJ1-4, reads SQTIHQWPATLVQPVGSPLSLECTVEGTSNPNLYWYRQAAGRGLQLLFYSVGIGQISSEVPQNLSASRPQDRQFILSSKKLLLSDSGFYLCAWSVQLVATNEKLFFGSGTQLSVL.

In the case of this clonotype: One junction end disagrees with the germline gene, perhaps due to a read error. V and J are TRBV10-2 and TRBJ2-6; 8 positions match TRBD1. The CDR3 extends over 17 amino acids. The V gene's germline CDR1 is WSHSY and CDR2 SAAADI. The CDR3 is CASRRPQGAAGANVLTF. In nucleotides, the CDR3 is TGTGCCAGCAGACGACCCCAGGGGGCGGCTGGGGCCAACGTCCTGACTTTC.

The genes are TRBV7-3 and TRBJ2-7; D remains ambiguous. Germline-derived CDR1 and CDR2 are SGHTA and FQGTGA. Trimming cost V 3 bases and J 9 bases, with 9 bases left between them. CDR3 size: 11 residues. The CDR3 reads CASSFDTRQYF. Written as DNA, the CDR3 is TGTGCCAGCAGCTTCGATACAAGGCAGTACTTC.

This clonotype was seen ten or more times. The chain carries TRBV2 and TRBJ1-1, with TRBD1 as a possible D gene (6 bases). Germline-derived CDR1 and CDR2 are SNHLY and FYNNEI. CDR3 length equals 13 residues. V lost 5 bases to trimming and J lost 10 bases, with 17 bases between them. The CDR3 protein is CASSNERDKRAFF. CDR3 coding DNA: TGTGCCAGCAGTAACGAACGGGACAAACGAGCTTTCTTT.

This clonotype was detected only a few times. The CDR3 sequence is CASSEFSRGSKNIQYF. For the CDR3, the DNA is TGTGCCAGCAGCGAGTTCTCCAGGGGATCCAAAAACATTCAGTACTTC. The rearrangement uses TRBV9 and TRBJ2-4, with a possible D match to TRBD1 (6 bases). This CDR3 is 16 amino acids long. Germline-derived CDR1 and CDR2 are SGDLS and YYNGEE. The V gene lost 3 bases and the J gene lost 2 bases, with 15 bases spanning the gap.

A remark on this clonotype: The junction does not match germline at one end; this may be a read error. The chain has TRBV20-1 and TRBJ1-3; unclear D gene. CDR3 size: 15 residues. CDR1 is DFQATT and CDR2 is SNEGSKA in the germline V gene (reference sequence). This chain's CDR3 is CSARAQVLSGDTIYF. CDR3 in DNA: TGCAGTGCTAGAGCGCAAGTCCTCTCTGGAGACACCATATATTTT.

This clonotype has at least ten counts. This rearrangement joins TRBV19 to TRBJ1-1; D call uncertain. Trimming shortened V by 0 bases and J by 4 bases, and 9 bases separated the two germline ends. Per the germline V gene, CDR1 is LNHDA and CDR2 is SQIVND (reference sequence). The CDR3 sequence is 14 residues long. The CDR3 nucleotides read TGTGCCAGTAGTATAGACAGGCAAGGCACTGAAGCTTTCTTT. It translates to CASSIDRQGTEAFF.

The rearrangement joins TRBV29-1 to TRBJ2-6, with D possibly TRBD2 on 6 matching bases. Germline V lookup: CDR1 SQVTM, CDR2 ANQGSEA. This CDR3 spans 13 amino acids. The V and J ends lost 6 bases and 2 bases respectively, with 8 bases between them. CDR3 nucleotides: TGCAGCGTAGGCGGGGCTGGGGCCAACGTCCTGACTTTC. Translated: CSVGGAGANVLTF.

This clonotype was found a few times. This chain links TRBV6-1 with TRBJ2-7; D may be TRBD1 (5 bases). With 7 bases removed from V and 4 bases from J, the gap between germline ends came to 17 bases. The CDR3 runs 14 residues. The germline CDR1 and CDR2 sequences are MNHNS and SASEGT. CDR3 in DNA: TGTGCCAGCAAGGGAAGGTCAGGGAATTACGAGCAGTACTTC. This sequence encodes CASKGRSGNYEQYF.